These 5 T cell receptor beta chains were sequenced from one sample in a study of cytomegalovirus exposure and HLA in healthy donors. 13 Jbeta primers and 60 Vbeta primers were used for the PCR. Clones were sequenced by immunoSEQ multiplex PCR, and TCRdb holds only the in-frame ones, with some missing. The table has some 120,000 clones, 65% to 80% seen once. Specimen: PBMCs. All receptors derive from a man aged 30-40 years in good health and CMV-seronegative.

This sequence joins TRBV5-4 and TRBJ2-1, with TRBD2 identical over 8 bases. Germline loops: CDR1 SGHNT, CDR2 YYREEE (reference sequence). The junction had 11 bases not matched to a gene; V was cut back by 4 bases and J by 5 bases. The CDR3 spans 16 residues. The CDR3 spells CASSRSSGTENNEQFF. The CDR3 DNA sequence: TGTGCCAGCAGCCGGAGTAGCGGGACTGAAAACAATGAGCAGTTCTTC.

The J gene is TRBJ1-2, the V gene TRBV6-1, with D perhaps matching TRBD1 (5 bases). The germline V gene encodes CDR1 MNHNS and CDR2 SASEGT. V was clipped by 1 base and J by 4 bases, with 13 bases between them. The CDR3 length is 15 residues. The CDR3 protein is CASSEGIGVGYGYTF. DNA of the CDR3: TGTGCCAGCAGTGAAGGAATAGGGGTCGGCTATGGCTACACCTTC.

J is TRBJ2-7 and V is TRBV6-6, with 10 bases aligning to TRBD1. This CDR3 comprises 14 residues. V was clipped by 4 bases and J by 4 bases; unmatched bases: 4. Germline V gene sequence: CDR1 MNHNY, CDR2 SVGAGI (reference sequence). CDR3 protein: CASSSRDRGYEQYF. Written as DNA, the CDR3 is TGTGCCAGCAGTTCCCGGGACAGGGGTTACGAGCAGTACTTC.

The chain recombines TRBV18 with TRBJ2-2, with 7 bases that match TRBD1. This CDR3 comprises 12 residues. V lost 10 bases to trimming and J lost 4 bases; unmatched junction nucleotides: 3. Germline V gene sequence: CDR1 KGHSH, CDR2 LQKENI. The CDR3 reads CATNRGTGELFF. In DNA form, the CDR3 reads TGTGCCACCAACAGGGGCACCGGGGAGCTGTTTTTT.

The rearrangement uses TRBV30 and TRBJ2-1; 14 bases align to TRBD2. The CDR3 is 16 residues long. Trimming cost V 1 base and J 8 bases; bases outside gene matches: 7. Germline CDR1 GTSNPN, CDR2 SVGIG (reference sequence). The DNA of the CDR3 is TGTGCCTGGAGTGCCGGGACTAGCGGGAGAAGTTATGAGCAGTTCTTC. Protein product: CAWSAGTSGRSYEQFF.